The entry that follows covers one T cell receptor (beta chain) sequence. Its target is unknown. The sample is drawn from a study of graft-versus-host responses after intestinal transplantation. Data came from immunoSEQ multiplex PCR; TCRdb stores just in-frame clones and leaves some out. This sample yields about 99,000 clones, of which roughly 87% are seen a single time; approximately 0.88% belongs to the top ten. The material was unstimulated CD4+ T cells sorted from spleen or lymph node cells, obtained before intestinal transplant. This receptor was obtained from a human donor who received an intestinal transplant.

The CDR3: CSAAPTSTNTGELFF. DNA of the CDR3: TGCAGCGCTGCACCTACTAGCACGAACACCGGGGAGCTGTTTTTT. The chain joins TRBV29-1 to TRBJ2-2; tentative D call: TRBD2 (6 bases). Per the germline V gene, CDR1 is SQVTM and CDR2 is ANQGSEA. V lost 7 bases and J lost 0, with 15 bases in between. The CDR3 contains 15 residues.